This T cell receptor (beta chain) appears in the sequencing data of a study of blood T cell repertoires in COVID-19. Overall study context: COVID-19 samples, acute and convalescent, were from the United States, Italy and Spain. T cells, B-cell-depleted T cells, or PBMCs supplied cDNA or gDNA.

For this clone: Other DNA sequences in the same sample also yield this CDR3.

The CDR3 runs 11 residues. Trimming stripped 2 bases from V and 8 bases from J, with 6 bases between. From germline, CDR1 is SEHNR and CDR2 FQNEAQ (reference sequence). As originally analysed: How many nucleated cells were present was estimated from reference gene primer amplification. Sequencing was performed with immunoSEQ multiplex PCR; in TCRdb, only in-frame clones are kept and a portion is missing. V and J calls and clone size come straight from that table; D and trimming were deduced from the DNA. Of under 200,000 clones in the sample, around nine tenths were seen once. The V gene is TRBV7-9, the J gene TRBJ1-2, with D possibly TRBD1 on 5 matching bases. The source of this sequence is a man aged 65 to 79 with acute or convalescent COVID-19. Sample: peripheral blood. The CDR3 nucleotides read TGTGCCAGCAGCTTAACAGGCGGCTACACCTTC. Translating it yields CASSLTGGYTF. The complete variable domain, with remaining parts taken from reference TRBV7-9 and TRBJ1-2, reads DTGVSQNPRHKITKRGQNVTFRCDPISEHNRLYWYRQTLGQGPEFLTYFQNEAQLEKSRLLSDRFSAERPKGSFSTLEIQRTEQGDSAMYLCASSLTGGYTFGSGTRLTVV.